This T cell receptor (beta chain) was recovered during a study of T-cell reconstitution after alpha-beta-depleted transplantation in children. Study-level points and caveats: A year had passed since transplant, and T-cell counts and diversity by then came mostly from newly produced T cells. The origin of alpha-beta T cells about two months after transplant was reportedly several hundred expanded graft clones. Some patients showed high day-60 TCRbeta diversity, which derived from surviving recipient T cells and thymic progenitors.

This clonotype was found a few times. Its antigen is unidentified. A TCRbeta library incorporating unique molecular identifiers was prepared. TCRdb processed the PCR reads anew with MiXCR; each CDR3 protein has one entry. The data hold around 270,000 distinct CDR3 sequences, with roughly a tenth observed a single time. Deletions cut 0 bases from V and 4 bases from J, with 12 bases between. This CDR3 has 15 residues. Germline V gives CDR1 SGDLS, CDR2 YYNGEE. The starting material was PBMCs, obtained before TCRalphabeta/CD19-depleted stem cell transplant. V is TRBV9 and J is TRBJ2-3; D gene unclear. This TCR was recovered from a boy younger than two with acute myeloid leukemia, due to receive a stem cell transplant. The CDR3 DNA reads as TGTGCCAGCAGCGTAGGGAGCTCCGTTGCAGATACGCAGTATTTT. This translates into CASSVGSSVADTQYF.